A selection of T cell receptor beta chains follows, all from one sample in a study of blood T cell repertoires in COVID-19. Produced via immunoSEQ multiplex PCR; TCRdb's table is partial and in-frame only. In the table there are 65,000 or so clones, roughly 90% of which are singletons. Sequencing was performed on peripheral blood. The receptors come from a human donor with acute or convalescent COVID-19. The donor label of this sample is uncertain. The CDR3 runs from the conserved cysteine through the conserved F or W. Fields, in order: clone size, V gene, J gene, D gene, CDR3 protein, CDR3 DNA. D genes are given only for firm matches. The size of a clone is reported for some rows only, either as once, few or many, or as a class for expanded clones.

size: .; V: TRBV9; J: TRBJ2-3; D: .; CDR3: CASTPRVSVDTQYF; DNA: TGTGCCAGCACCCCGAGGGTTTCGGTGGATACGCAGTATTTT
size: .; V: TRBV12-3/TRBV12-4; J: TRBJ1-1; D: .; CDR3: CASSFGGITEAFF; DNA: TGTGCCAGCAGTTTCGGGGGTATCACTGAAGCTTTCTTT
size: .; V: TRBV3-1/TRBV3-2; J: TRBJ1-2; D: .; CDR3: CASSQGLYYPYGYTF; DNA: TGTGCCAGCAGCCAAGGGCTCTACTATCCTTATGGCTACACCTTC
size: .; V: TRBV19; J: TRBJ2-5; D: TRBD2; CDR3: CASSRTSGGPETQYF; DNA: TGTGCCAGTAGTAGGACTAGCGGGGGACCAGAGACCCAGTACTTC
size: .; V: TRBV28; J: TRBJ2-4; D: TRBD2; CDR3: CASSERGAGQNIQYF; DNA: TGTGCCAGCAGTGAGCGGGGCGCAGGACAAAACATTCAGTACTTC
size: .; V: TRBV10-3; J: TRBJ1-2; D: .; CDR3: CAITGLNYGYTF; DNA: TGTGCCATCACCGGACTGAACTATGGCTACACCTTC
size: .; V: TRBV27; J: TRBJ1-2; D: .; CDR3: CASSLAAGAGYGYTF; DNA: TGTGCCAGCAGTTTAGCGGCAGGGGCGGGCTATGGCTACACCTTC
size: few; V: TRBV19; J: TRBJ1-2; D: TRBD1; CDR3: CASSTGQGGTGTFSGDGYTF; DNA: TGTGCCAGTAGTACGGGACAGGGAGGAACGGGGACGTTCTCAGGCGATGGCTACACCTTC
size: .; V: TRBV4-2; J: TRBJ1-6; D: TRBD1; CDR3: CASSQGQNDPPLHF; DNA: TGTGCCAGCAGCCAGGGACAGAACGATCCACCCCTCCACTTT
size: .; V: TRBV6-6; J: TRBJ1-5; D: TRBD1; CDR3: CASRQKGTGRSPQHF; DNA: TGTGCCAGCAGACAAAAGGGGACAGGACGCTCGCCCCAGCATTTT
size: .; V: TRBV2; J: TRBJ2-5; D: TRBD2; CDR3: CASSGEGETQYF; DNA: TGTGCCAGCAGTGGGGAGGGAGAGACCCAGTACTTC
size: .; V: TRBV5-1; J: TRBJ2-6; D: .; CDR3: CASSLAQGLPSGANVLTF; DNA: TGCGCCAGCAGCTTGGCACAGGGCCTCCCCTCTGGGGCCAACGTCCTGACTTTC
size: .; V: TRBV19; J: TRBJ1-3; D: .; CDR3: CASSIDGTPGNTIYF; DNA: TGTGCCAGTAGTATAGACGGGACTCCCGGAAACACCATATATTTT
size: .; V: TRBV7-9; J: TRBJ1-4; D: TRBD1; CDR3: CASSLPGTGNEKLFF; DNA: TGTGCCAGCAGCTTACCGGGGACAGGGAATGAAAAACTGTTTTTT
size: .; V: TRBV5-1; J: TRBJ2-1; D: .; CDR3: CASSVEPGSNEQFF; DNA: TGCGCCAGCAGCGTGGAGCCGGGATCGAATGAGCAGTTCTTC
size: .; V: TRBV4-2; J: TRBJ2-3; D: TRBD2; CDR3: CASSQDLAGAGDTQYF; DNA: TGTGCCAGCAGCCAAGATTTAGCGGGGGCAGGGGATACGCAGTATTTT
size: .; V: TRBV7-2; J: TRBJ2-7; D: .; CDR3: CASSSSPRREQYF; DNA: TGTGCCAGCAGCTCCAGTCCCCGCCGCGAGCAGTACTTC
size: once; V: TRBV5-1; J: TRBJ2-5; D: .; CDR3: CASSLEGSAGETQYF; DNA: TGCGCCAGCAGCTTGGAGGGATCCGCGGGGGAGACCCAGTACTTC
size: .; V: TRBV6-1; J: TRBJ1-3; D: TRBD1; CDR3: CASSEGGTGFPGNTIYF; DNA: TGTGCCAGCAGTGAAGGAGGGACAGGGTTCCCCGGAAACACCATATATTTT
size: .; V: TRBV10-3; J: TRBJ2-1; D: .; CDR3: CAIRPSGRDNEQFF; DNA: TGTGCCATCCGTCCGTCGGGCAGGGACAATGAGCAGTTCTTC
size: .; V: TRBV11-3; J: TRBJ1-3; D: .; CDR3: CASSQDSLLGNTIYF; DNA: TGTGCCAGCAGCCAGGACTCCCTCCTGGGAAACACCATATATTTT
size: .; V: TRBV12-3/TRBV12-4; J: TRBJ1-2; D: TRBD1; CDR3: CASNDRVGALAF; DNA: TGTGCCAGCAACGACAGGGTGGGTGCTTTGGCCTTC
size: .; V: TRBV7-8; J: TRBJ1-4; D: TRBD1; CDR3: CASSFGQGAELFF; DNA: TGTGCCAGCAGCTTCGGACAGGGGGCAGAACTGTTTTTT
size: .; V: TRBV30; J: TRBJ1-1; D: TRBD1; CDR3: CAQDRGKIMNTEAFF; DNA: TGTGCCCAAGACAGGGGGAAGATTATGAACACTGAAGCTTTCTTT
size: .; V: TRBV5-1; J: TRBJ2-5; D: TRBD1; CDR3: CASSLFGTDRETQYF; DNA: TGCGCCAGCAGCTTATTCGGGACAGACAGGGAGACCCAGTACTTC
size: .; V: TRBV27; J: TRBJ2-1; D: .; CDR3: CASSRPGLEGKQFF; DNA: TGTGCCAGCAGTCGACCGGGACTGGAGGGGAAGCAGTTCTTC
size: once; V: TRBV6-5; J: TRBJ1-1; D: TRBD1; CDR3: CARSSHGQGSTEAFF; DNA: TGTGCTCGCTCCTCCCATGGACAGGGATCCACTGAAGCTTTCTTT
size: .; V: TRBV4-2; J: TRBJ2-2; D: .; CDR3: CASSHPPEKMNTGELFF; DNA: TGTGCCAGCAGCCATCCCCCGGAGAAAATGAACACCGGGGAGCTGTTTTTT
size: .; V: TRBV7-2; J: TRBJ2-1; D: TRBD2; CDR3: CASSSERRGGYNEQFF; DNA: TGTGCCAGCAGCTCCGAGCGGCGGGGGGGCTACAATGAGCAGTTCTTC
size: .; V: TRBV7-9; J: TRBJ2-3; D: TRBD2; CDR3: CASSPGLAEDTQYF; DNA: TGTGCCAGCAGCCCTGGACTAGCGGAAGATACGCAGTATTTT
size: .; V: TRBV19; J: TRBJ1-5; D: .; CDR3: CASSYLAGTSNQPQHF; DNA: TGTGCCAGTAGTTATCTCGCGGGGACTAGCAATCAGCCCCAGCATTTT
size: .; V: TRBV19; J: TRBJ1-5; D: .; CDR3: CASSIGGNQPQHF; DNA: TGTGCCAGTAGTATCGGGGGGAATCAGCCCCAGCATTTT
size: .; V: TRBV18; J: TRBJ1-4; D: .; CDR3: CASSPRWGPNEKLFF; DNA: TGTGCCAGCTCACCACGGTGGGGGCCAAATGAAAAACTGTTTTTT
size: .; V: TRBV19; J: TRBJ1-2; D: .; CDR3: CASREEGGIYGYTF; DNA: TGTGCCAGTAGGGAGGAGGGAGGAATCTATGGCTACACCTTC
size: .; V: TRBV11-2; J: TRBJ2-7; D: .; CDR3: CASSLASSYEQYF; DNA: TGTGCCAGCAGCTTAGCTAGCTCCTACGAGCAGTACTTC
size: .; V: TRBV27; J: TRBJ2-1; D: .; CDR3: CASRLGGSSYNEQFF; DNA: TGTGCCAGCAGATTAGGGGGGAGCTCCTACAATGAGCAGTTCTTC
size: once; V: TRBV2; J: TRBJ2-5; D: .; CDR3: CASSVTGQETQYF; DNA: TGTGCCAGCAGCGTGACCGGGCAAGAGACCCAGTACTTC
size: .; V: TRBV5-6; J: TRBJ1-4; D: .; CDR3: CASSLRGYNEKLFF; DNA: TGTGCCAGCAGCTTGAGAGGGTATAATGAAAAACTGTTTTTT
size: .; V: TRBV3-1/TRBV3-2; J: TRBJ2-5; D: TRBD1; CDR3: CASTVRGLGETQYF; DNA: TGTGCCAGCACCGTCAGGGGGCTCGGGGAGACCCAGTACTTC
size: .; V: TRBV18; J: TRBJ2-1; D: TRBD2; CDR3: CASLLLAGVDNEQFF; DNA: TGTGCCAGCTTACTACTAGCGGGAGTCGACAATGAGCAGTTCTTC
size: once; V: TRBV7-2; J: TRBJ1-6; D: .; CDR3: CASSAAKPYSPLHF; DNA: TGTGCCAGCAGCGCGGCGAAACCCTATTCACCCCTCCACTTT
size: .; V: TRBV28; J: TRBJ1-5; D: .; CDR3: CASSPQGVGNQPQHF; DNA: TGTGCCAGCAGTCCACAGGGAGTAGGAAATCAGCCCCAGCATTTT
size: .; V: TRBV6-5; J: TRBJ1-5; D: .; CDR3: CASRGGLNQPQHF; DNA: TGTGCCAGCAGGGGAGGGCTCAATCAGCCCCAGCATTTT